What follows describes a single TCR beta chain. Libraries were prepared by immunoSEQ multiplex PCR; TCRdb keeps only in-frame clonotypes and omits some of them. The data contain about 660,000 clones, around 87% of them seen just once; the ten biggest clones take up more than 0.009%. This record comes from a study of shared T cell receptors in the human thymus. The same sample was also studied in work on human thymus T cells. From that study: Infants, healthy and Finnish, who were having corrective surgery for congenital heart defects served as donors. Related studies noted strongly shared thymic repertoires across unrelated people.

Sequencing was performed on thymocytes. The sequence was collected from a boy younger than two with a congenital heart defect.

The CDR3 coding sequence is TGTGCTAGTGGTTCCGGTTGGAGCAATCAGCCCCAGCATTTT. Its translation: CASGSGWSNQPQHF. This rearrangement joins TRBV12-5 to TRBJ1-5; D is unresolved. Trimming left V 4 bases short and J 1 base short, with 8 bases between. This CDR3 comprises 14 residues. Germline V lookup: CDR1 LGHNT, CDR2 FRNRAP.